What follows are 27 T cell receptor beta chains derived from one specimen sequenced in a study of molecular identifiers for immune sequencing clone quantification. TCRdb redid the calling of the PCR reads with MiXCR, one entry per CDR3 protein. The table lists over 600,000 distinct CDR3 sequences, approximately 20% of them singletons. The sequenced sample was naive CD8+ T cells from blood, with Jurkat cell RNA spiked in. Specified subset: FACS-sorted CD8+CD4-CCR7+CD45RA+ naive T cells. The receptors come from a human donor in good health. Some libraries in this study had Jurkat cell RNA spiked in.

As concerns this clonotype: A read error may explain this, as a much larger clone is one base away. The chain links TRBV30 to TRBJ2-7; D is possibly TRBD1 (5 bases). The CDR3 sequence is 13 residues long. CDR1 is GTSNPN and CDR2 is SVGIG in the germline V gene (reference sequence). The DNA for the CDR3 is TGTGCCTTGCTGGACAAGCTTTCCTACAAGCAGTACTTC. The encoded protein is CALLDKLSYKQYF.

This clonotype was recorded many times. The J gene is TRBJ2-7, the V gene TRBV6-2 or TRBV6-3; D is possibly TRBD1 (6 bases). V lost 4 bases, J lost 3 bases, and 16 bases lay in between. The CDR3 covers 15 residues. Per germline, CDR1 MNHEY and CDR2 SVGEGT. As DNA, the CDR3 is TGTGCCAGCAGTTCACGACAGGTTGGGGGCTACGAGCAGTACTTC. It encodes CASSSRQVGGYEQYF.

In this sample, this clonotype turned up many times. The CDR3 region is CASSSRGPTTSDTQYF. CDR3 DNA sequence: TGTGCCAGCAGCTCCCGCGGACCGACCACGAGTGATACGCAGTATTTT. The chain combines TRBV7-8 with TRBJ2-3; no reliable D call. The CDR3 covers 16 residues. Trimming took 4 bases from V and 6 from J, leaving 20 bases between them. Germline values: CDR1 SGHVS, CDR2 FQNEAQ.

This clonotype was counted a single time. A read error may explain this, as a much larger clone is one base away. The V call is TRBV11-2, the J call TRBJ1-6; D ambiguous. The germline gives CDR1 SGHAT, CDR2 FQNNGV. Trimming took 3 bases from V and 0 from J, leaving 9 bases between them. The CDR3 length is 16 residues. The DNA for the CDR3 is TGTGCCAGCAGCTTCGGCCTAACCTCCTATAATTCACCCCTCCACTTT. Amino acid sequence: CASSFGLTSYNSPLHF.

This clonotype was counted many times. The gene calls are TRBV29-1 and TRBJ2-7, with 10 bases lining up with TRBD2. CDR3 length: 15 amino acids. After removal of 2 bases from V and 2 bases from J, the junction contained 6 bases not matched to a gene. Germline V gene data show CDR1 as SQVTM and CDR2 as ANQGSEA. CDR3 sequence reads: CSVEFSGGHPYEQYF. In DNA form, the CDR3 reads TGCAGCGTTGAATTTAGCGGGGGGCACCCCTACGAGCAGTACTTC.

The chain recombines TRBV6-4 with TRBJ2-7; D unclear. The CDR3 consists of 15 residues. V lost 2 bases and J 2 bases, leaving 13 bases between the germline ends. CDR1 and CDR2 from the germline V gene are MRHNA and SNTAGT. CDR3 DNA: TGTGCCAGCAGTGACGGGGTCCTAGGCCCCTACGAGCAGTACTTC. This codes for CASSDGVLGPYEQYF.

CDR3: CASSQVKLGTSGLLPIQETQYF. The CDR3 region has the DNA TGTGCCAGCAGCCAAGTAAAACTCGGGACTAGCGGGTTACTCCCCATTCAAGAGACCCAGTACTTC. The V and J genes are TRBV3-1 and TRBJ2-5; 12 bases align to TRBD2. The J segment lost 2 bases and the V segment lost 1 base, leaving 20 bases of the junction unmatched. The germline V gene encodes CDR1 LGHDT and CDR2 YNNKEL (reference sequence). The CDR3 runs 22 residues.

About this clonotype: A read error may explain this, as a much larger clone is one base away. This CDR3 is missing its conserved last phenylalanine or tryptophan, likely due to a read error. The chain combines TRBV29-1 with TRBJ2-1; 13 nucleotides match TRBD2. J gave up 8 bases and V 7 bases, and 14 bases lay outside the gene matches. This CDR3 has 16 residues. Germline CDR1 reads SQVTM; CDR2 reads ANQGSEA. Here the CDR3 DNA reads TGCAGCGGGGGAGGGACTAGCGGGATTCGGTCGGATGAGCAGTTCTCC. Protein product: CSGGGTSGIRSDEQFS.

The chain links TRBV19 to TRBJ1-1, with TRBD1 as a possible D gene (5 bases). CDR3 length equals 13 residues. V shed 0 bases and J shed 6 bases, with 8 bases lying between them. Germline V gives CDR1 LNHDA, CDR2 SQIVND (reference sequence). The CDR3 DNA is TGTGCCAGTAGTATAGATCCGACAGCTGAAGCTTTCTTT. Encoded protein: CASSIDPTAEAFF.

The chain carries TRBV5-5 and TRBJ1-3; maybe TRBD1 (6 bases). This CDR3 comprises 17 residues. The germline V and J ends were trimmed by 4 bases and 1 base, with 18 bases remaining between them. Germline V gene data show CDR1 as SGHKS and CDR2 as YYEKEE (reference sequence). The CDR3 sequence: CASSPAAGGLSGNTIYF. Here the CDR3 DNA reads TGTGCCAGCAGCCCCGCCGCCGGGGGCTTATCTGGAAACACCATATATTTT.

This clonotype was counted at least ten times. The genes are TRBV11-2 and TRBJ2-2; D gene uncertain. The CDR3 loop spans 16 amino acids. V was clipped by 0 bases and J by 6 bases, with 14 bases between them. The germline V gene encodes CDR1 SGHAT and CDR2 FQNNGV. The CDR3 region is CASSLELLLSAGELFF. The CDR3 DNA follows: TGTGCCAGCAGCTTAGAACTTCTCCTAAGCGCCGGGGAGCTGTTTTTT.

This clonotype was seen a few times. The chain is built from TRBV27 and TRBJ1-4, with a weak D call TRBD1 (5 bases). This CDR3 is 15 amino acids long. The germline gives CDR1 MNHEY, CDR2 SMNVEV (reference sequence). V lost 7 bases and J lost 7, with 19 bases in between. The CDR3 spells CASTAGPGFSEKLFF. The CDR3 nucleotides are TGTGCCAGCACCGCCGGGCCAGGGTTTAGTGAAAAACTGTTTTTT.

There are a few counts of this clonotype. This may stem from a read error, because a much larger clone lies one nucleotide away. Written as DNA, the CDR3 is TGTGCCAGCAGTTTAACAGGGACCCCCTACGAGCAGTACTTC. This codes for CASSLTGTPYEQYF. This sequence joins TRBV27 and TRBJ2-7; tentatively, D is TRBD1 (6 bases). V gave up 2 bases and J gave up 2 bases, with 10 bases separating them. This CDR3 comprises 14 residues. Per germline, CDR1 MNHEY and CDR2 SMNVEV (reference sequence).

At least ten counts were recorded for this clonotype. This chain links TRBV20-1 with TRBJ1-6; D not certain. The CDR3 is made up of 17 amino acids. Trimming cost V 0 bases and J 4 bases, with 16 bases left between them. Germline V gives CDR1 DFQATT, CDR2 SNEGSKA (reference sequence). This chain's CDR3 is CSARDLEAASYNSPLHF. CDR3 bases: TGCAGTGCTAGAGATTTGGAGGCAGCCAGTTATAATTCACCCCTCCACTTT.

This clonotype has at least ten counts. V gene TRBV7-2 combines with J gene TRBJ2-1, with D possibly being TRBD2 (6 bases). The V end lost 7 bases, the J end lost 1 base, and 8 bases lay between the germline ends. The CDR3 contains 13 residues. The V gene's germline CDR1 is SGHTA and CDR2 FQGNSA. This CDR3 is CASKGTSYNEQFF. CDR3 nucleotides: TGTGCCAGCAAAGGGACTTCCTACAATGAGCAGTTCTTC.

This clonotype has only a few counts. V and J are TRBV30 and TRBJ1-1, with TRBD1 identical over 10 bases. Germline-derived CDR1 and CDR2 are GTSNPN and SVGIG (reference sequence). Trimming removed 1 base from V and 4 bases from J; junction bases left unmatched: 6. CDR3 length: 15 residues. This CDR3 is CAWSAGQGVVTEAFF. DNA for the CDR3: TGTGCCTGGAGTGCTGGACAGGGGGTGGTCACTGAAGCTTTCTTT.

This clonotype was detected many times. This chain joins TRBV4-2 and TRBJ2-5; 7 bases align to TRBD2. CDR1 and CDR2 (germline): LGHNA, YNFKEQ. This CDR3 spans 15 amino acids. The V segment lost 0 bases and the J segment 5 bases; nucleotides outside the gene matches: 6. CDR3 loop: CASSQDAGEFETQYF. The CDR3 DNA reads as TGTGCCAGCAGCCAAGATGCGGGAGAGTTCGAGACCCAGTACTTC.

There are many counts of this clonotype. The chain recombines TRBV12-3 or TRBV12-4 with TRBJ2-3, with TRBD2 as a possible D gene (5 bases). V lost 6 bases and J lost 0, with 13 bases in between. The CDR3 consists of 15 residues. As DNA, the CDR3 is TGTGCCAGCAGATTAAGCGGACCTAGCACAGATACGCAGTATTTT. The encoded protein is CASRLSGPSTDTQYF.

This clonotype was detected a few times. One end of the junction fails to match germline, which may point to a read error. J is TRBJ2-2 and V is TRBV12-3 or TRBV12-4; D is perhaps TRBD2 (5 bases). The CDR3 is 18 amino acids. The CDR3 coding sequence is TGTGCCAGCAGTTTTTTCCCCGAACACCTCAATTTAAACGGGGAGCCGTTTTTT. Its protein is CASSFFPEHLNLNGEPFF.

The J gene is TRBJ2-7, the V gene TRBV19; D is possibly TRBD2 (6 bases). The germline CDR1 and CDR2 sequences are LNHDA and SQIVND (reference sequence). Between the trimmed V and J ends, which lost 5 bases and 4 bases, there was a span of 24 bases. The CDR3 runs 17 residues. In nucleotides, the CDR3 is TGTGCCAGTAGTGCCTCCCTCGGAGGGATTAGCCAGTACGAGCAGTACTTC. Residues: CASSASLGGISQYEQYF.

The chain couples TRBV20-1 to TRBJ1-2; D remains unclear. This CDR3 comprises 18 residues. Germline V gene lookup returns CDR1 DFQATT and CDR2 SNEGSKA (reference sequence). Trimming stripped 1 base from V and 6 bases from J, with 27 bases between. The CDR3 DNA is TGCAGTGCTAGAGCCATCACTGGCGGGGTCTCAATGGGGAATGGCTACACCTTC. Protein product: CSARAITGGVSMGNGYTF.

This clonotype occurred many times. In DNA, the CDR3 is TGTGCCAGCAGCTCACTAAACAGGGTTGAGAGTGAGCAGTTCTTC. Translation: CASSSLNRVESEQFF. V is TRBV11-2 and J is TRBJ2-1, with D possibly being TRBD1 (6 bases). Germline lookup yields CDR1 SGHAT and CDR2 FQNNGV. V lost 4 bases and J 9 bases, leaving 19 bases between the germline ends. The CDR3 length is 15 residues.

This clonotype was counted ten times or more. The chain joins TRBV4-1 to TRBJ2-1; 8 bases line up with TRBD1. The V and J ends lost 3 bases and 7 bases, in that order; junction bases with no gene match: 8. From germline, CDR1 is MGHRA and CDR2 YSYEKL. The CDR3 is 15 residues long. CDR3 coding DNA: TGCGCCAGCAGCCAGAGACAGGGGATTCTAAATGAGCAGTTCTTC. Protein product: CASSQRQGILNEQFF.

The table lists this clonotype with many counts. The rearrangement links TRBV3-1 to TRBJ2-3; 7 nucleotides agree with TRBD2. Looked up from germline, CDR1 is LGHDT and CDR2 is YNNKEL (reference sequence). The V segment lost 1 base and the J segment 2 bases; nucleotides outside the gene matches: 6. The CDR3 totals 16 residues. CDR3 DNA sequence: TGTGCCAGCAGCCAAGGTACAGCGGGGCTCACAGATACGCAGTATTTT. This sequence encodes CASSQGTAGLTDTQYF.

As concerns this clonotype: A much larger clone differs from this one at a single base, so this may be a read error. This rearrangement joins TRBV2 to TRBJ1-6; D is ambiguous. The CDR3 covers 19 residues. Trimming removed 4 bases from V and 0 bases from J, with 19 bases in between. CDR1 SNHLY and CDR2 FYNNEI come from the germline V gene. In nucleotides, the CDR3 is TGTGCCAGCAGTGGATACAGCCGCGAGATCCGCTCCTATAATTCACCCCTCCACTTT. The encoded protein is CASSGYSREIRSYNSPLHF.

This clonotype was seen many times. The rearrangement joins TRBV5-4 to TRBJ2-3; D gene unclear. V was cut by 6 bases and J by 2 bases, with 16 bases left in between. CDR1 and CDR2 from the germline V gene are SGHNT and YYREEE (reference sequence). This CDR3 is built from 15 residues. The CDR3 nucleotides are TGTGCCAGCACCGGACCGAAAGGGTCCACAGATACGCAGTATTTT. Its protein product is CASTGPKGSTDTQYF.

Many counts were recorded for this clonotype. The chain uses TRBV7-3 and TRBJ2-2, with a possible D match to TRBD1 (5 bases). V gave up 6 bases and J gave up 6 bases, with 11 bases separating them. The CDR3 runs 13 residues. CDR1 and CDR2 from the germline V gene are SGHTA and FQGTGA. The CDR3 here is CASSSQVSGELFF. The DNA for the CDR3 is TGTGCCAGCAGTTCACAGGTTTCCGGGGAGCTGTTTTTT.